Shown below are 14 T cell receptor beta chains from a single sample sequenced in a study of beta chain features in type 1 diabetes. Reverse transcription of all isolated RNA meant that expressed TCRB transcripts were sequenced. Repertoires were generated with immunoSEQ multiplex PCR, while TCRdb's copy carries only in-frame clones and drops some. The sample has around 200,000 clones, about 13% seen once. Source material: central memory CD4+ T cells from blood. Every receptor here comes from a woman aged 18 to 35 in good health.

In this sample, this clone turned up a few times. The chain has TRBV7-9 and TRBJ2-3, with a weak D call TRBD2 (5 bases). This CDR3 comprises 12 residues. Trimming pared 3 bases from V and 8 bases from J, leaving 9 bases between. Germline V CDR1 and CDR2: SEHNR, FQNEAQ (reference sequence). In nucleotides, the CDR3 is TGTGCCAGCAGCTTCGGGGTGATTACGCAGTATTTT. Residues: CASSFGVITQYF.

There are a few counts of this clone. V and J are TRBV7-9 and TRBJ2-5; 10 nucleotides line up with TRBD2. The V gene's germline CDR1 is SEHNR and CDR2 FQNEAQ (reference sequence). The CDR3 has 18 amino acids. The ends lost 2 bases at V and 5 bases at J; junction bases unmatched: 14. CDR3 in amino acids: CASSLQKAGGPSGETQYF. In DNA form, the CDR3 reads TGTGCCAGCAGCTTACAAAAAGCGGGAGGGCCAAGCGGGGAGACCCAGTACTTC.

The genes are TRBV6-1 and TRBJ1-2, with 10 nucleotides matching TRBD1. Germline V gives CDR1 MNHNS, CDR2 SASEGT. The length of the CDR3 is 14 residues. With 7 bases clipped from V and 4 bases from J, the junction kept 6 bases outside the gene matches. The CDR3 protein is CASNRGQGTYGYTF. The CDR3 bases are TGTGCCAGCAATCGGGGACAGGGGACCTATGGCTACACCTTC.

V gene TRBV5-1 combines with J gene TRBJ2-4; TRBD1 matches 9 bases. J was trimmed by 7 bases and V by 0 bases; bases with no gene match: 8. The length of the CDR3 is 16 residues. Germline CDR1 is SGHRS and CDR2 is YFSETQ. The CDR3 coding sequence is TGCGCCAGCAGCTTGGAGGGACAGGGAGCAGGGAACATTCAGTACTTC. Protein sequence: CASSLEGQGAGNIQYF.

This clone has just a few counts. The chain is built from TRBV30 and TRBJ1-3; possible D gene TRBD1, 5 bases. Germline assignment: CDR1 GTSNPN and CDR2 SVGIG (reference sequence). Trimming took off 0 bases at V and 4 bases at J, with 13 bases between the two ends. The CDR3 loop spans 15 amino acids. The CDR3 loop is CAWSVRGRLGNTIYF. The CDR3 DNA is TGTGCCTGGAGTGTACGGGGGAGGTTAGGAAACACCATATATTTT.

This clone was detected ten times or more. The chain recombines TRBV2 with TRBJ2-7; TRBD1 aligns across 9 bases. V shed 8 bases, J shed 12 bases, and the junction held 14 bases outside the gene matches. Germline V gene data show CDR1 as SNHLY and CDR2 as FYNNEI. This CDR3 has 13 amino acids. Here the CDR3 reads CASLDRGSSNGYF. CDR3 DNA: TGTGCCAGCCTGGACAGGGGTTCATCTAACGGGTACTTC.

This clone has only a few counts. The chain joins TRBV28 to TRBJ2-7, with 8 bases fitting TRBD2. V shed 7 bases, J shed 3 bases, and the junction held 23 bases outside the gene matches. The germline gives CDR1 MDHEN, CDR2 SYDVKM. The CDR3 contains 19 residues. For the CDR3, the DNA is TGTGCCAGCAACCCAAGTGCACCGGGACTAGTATATACGGGCTACGAGCAGTACTTC. This gives the protein CASNPSAPGLVYTGYEQYF.

The V and J genes are TRBV2 and TRBJ2-7, with 10 bases fitting TRBD1. Trimming removed 8 bases from V and 2 bases from J; junction bases left unmatched: 3. The CDR3 is made up of 13 amino acids. The germline V gene encodes CDR1 SNHLY and CDR2 FYNNEI. CDR3 protein: CASGGQGTYEQYF. The CDR3 nucleotides are TGTGCCAGCGGGGGACAGGGGACCTACGAGCAGTACTTC.

J is TRBJ2-7 and V is TRBV28, with 7 bases that match TRBD1. In germline, CDR1 is MDHEN, CDR2 SYDVKM. The CDR3 covers 13 residues. Germline trimming cut 5 bases from V and 7 bases from J; bases unmatched to any gene: 8. The DNA for the CDR3 is TGTGCCAGCAGTCTCGGGACAGTCAGAGAGCAGTACTTC. Amino acids: CASSLGTVREQYF.

This clone turned up a few times. This chain connects TRBV6-5 to TRBJ2-5, with 8 nucleotides matching TRBD2. The J segment lost 2 bases and the V segment lost 7 bases, leaving 9 bases of the junction unmatched. Germline-derived CDR1 and CDR2 are MNHEY and SVGAGI. The CDR3 has 15 amino acids. The CDR3 nucleotides are TGTGCCAGCAAATCCGGGGCTAGCGGGCAAGAGACCCAGTACTTC. Translating gives CASKSGASGQETQYF.

V usage is TRBV7-2 and J usage is TRBJ2-1; 9 bases agree with TRBD2. The CDR3 sequence is 16 residues long. Germline lookup yields CDR1 SGHTA and CDR2 FQGNSA. Unmatched junction bases numbered 14, after V lost 5 bases and J lost 9 bases. CDR3 residues: CASSPGGGRAGSEQFF. The DNA for the CDR3 is TGTGCCAGCAGCCCGGGAGGCGGGAGGGCCGGGAGTGAGCAGTTCTTC.

The rearrangement uses TRBV27 and TRBJ2-3; 7 nucleotides agree with TRBD2. Germline V lookup: CDR1 MNHEY, CDR2 SMNVEV (reference sequence). Trimming took 2 bases from V and 4 from J; bases not matched to a gene: 12. The CDR3 loop spans 17 amino acids. The CDR3 loop is CASSLKGGGSWADTQYF. In DNA form, the CDR3 reads TGTGCCAGCAGTTTAAAGGGTGGCGGGAGTTGGGCAGATACGCAGTATTTT.

The chain couples TRBV7-2 to TRBJ1-5, with no clear D. The CDR3 runs to 14 residues. Trimming removed 1 base at V and 5 bases at J, with 9 bases between. Germline lookup yields CDR1 SGHTA and CDR2 FQGNSA. The CDR3 sequence: CASSLGAGDQPQHF. The CDR3 DNA sequence: TGTGCCAGCAGCTTAGGAGCAGGCGATCAGCCCCAGCATTTT.

This clone was seen only a few times. The chain links TRBV5-1 to TRBJ2-7; D is undetermined. Trimming took 4 bases from V and 3 from J, leaving 17 bases between them. Germline loops: CDR1 SGHRS, CDR2 YFSETQ. The CDR3 contains 15 residues. The CDR3 protein is CASSEASGSYYEQYF. The CDR3 bases are TGCGCCAGCAGCGAAGCCTCCGGGTCCTACTACGAGCAGTACTTC. The complete variable domain, with remaining parts taken from reference TRBV5-1 and TRBJ2-7, reads KAGVTQTPRYLIKTRGQQVTLSCSPISGHRSVSWYQQTPGQGLQFLFEYFSETQRNKGNFPGRFSGRQFSNSRSEMNVSTLELGDSALYLCASSEASGSYYEQYFGPGTRLTVT.